The next 9 T cell receptor beta chains were all read from a single sample in a study of cytomegalovirus exposure and HLA in healthy donors. The PCR had 60 Vbeta and 13 Jbeta primers. TCRdb's table, derived via immunoSEQ multiplex PCR, lists solely in-frame clones and lacks some. This sample yields fewer than 120,000 clones, of which approximately 80% are seen a single time; around 5.9% belongs to the top ten. Sequenced: PBMCs. All receptors derive from a man aged 25-45 years in good health and CMV-seropositive.

The chain has TRBV27 and TRBJ2-5; 7 positions match TRBD1. The J call may be mistaken, given a closer DNA end match to TRBJ2-7. CDR3 length: 11 amino acids. Per the germline V gene, CDR1 is MNHEY and CDR2 is SMNVEV (reference sequence). The CDR3, as DNA: TGTGCCAGCGGACAGGCCTACGAGCAGTACTTC. This gives the protein CASGQAYEQYF.

V usage is TRBV7-9 and J usage is TRBJ2-1; 8 bases are a match to TRBD2. The germline gives CDR1 SEHNR, CDR2 FQNEAQ (reference sequence). CDR3 size: 16 residues. J lost 8 bases, V lost 4 bases, and 13 bases had no gene match. The chain's CDR3 is CASSSPTGTRIYEQFF. The CDR3 coding sequence is TGTGCCAGCAGCTCGCCTACCGGGACTAGAATCTATGAGCAGTTCTTC.

This chain connects TRBV6-5 to TRBJ1-6; 8 bases are a match to TRBD1. The CDR3 runs to 14 residues. The V gene end was trimmed by 4 bases and the J gene end by 10 bases; junction bases not matched to a gene: 6. Germline V CDR1 and CDR2: MNHEY, SVGAGI. This CDR3 reads CASSSRQGPSPLHF. The CDR3 DNA is TGTGCCAGCAGTTCCCGACAGGGGCCCTCACCCCTCCACTTT.

CDR3 protein: CAWSARGLAGGPETQYF. The CDR3 nucleotides read TGTGCCTGGAGTGCCAGGGGACTAGCGGGGGGACCAGAGACCCAGTACTTC. The rearrangement uses TRBV30 and TRBJ2-5; 15 nucleotides align to TRBD2. The V and J ends lost 1 base and 4 bases, in that order; junction bases with no gene match: 7. The CDR3 runs 17 residues. CDR1 and CDR2 from the germline V gene are GTSNPN and SVGIG (reference sequence).

The genes are TRBV29-1 and TRBJ1-6; 7 bases are a match to TRBD1. The ends lost 5 bases at V and 9 bases at J; junction bases unmatched: 4. Germline CDR1 and CDR2: SQVTM and ANQGSEA. CDR3 length equals 12 residues. CDR3 sequence reads: CSVRTGGSPLHF. CDR3 sequence (DNA): TGCAGCGTTCGGACAGGCGGTTCACCCCTCCACTTT.

The chain uses TRBV11-2 and TRBJ2-3; 8 nucleotides align to TRBD2. Trimming took 1 base from V and 5 from J; bases not matched to a gene: 8. This CDR3 region has 16 residues. In germline, CDR1 is SGHAT, CDR2 FQNNGV. CDR3 nucleotide sequence: TGTGCCAGCAGCTTAGGGGCCGGGGGGGCGGGAGATACGCAGTATTTT. Protein: CASSLGAGGAGDTQYF.

This chain links TRBV9 with TRBJ1-2; possible D gene TRBD1, 5 bases. The V end lost 5 bases, the J end lost 4 bases, and 15 bases lay between the germline ends. Germline V gives CDR1 SGDLS, CDR2 YYNGEE. This CDR3 has 14 amino acids. The CDR3: CASSTSVQGYGYTF. The CDR3 DNA sequence: TGTGCCAGCAGTACCTCGGTGCAGGGCTATGGCTACACCTTC. The entire variable domain, with the rest obtained from reference TRBV9 and TRBJ1-2, is as follows: DSGVTQTPKHLITATGQRVTLRCSPRSGDLSVYWYQQSLDQGLQFLIQYYNGEERAKGNILERFSAQQFPDLHSELNLSSLELGDSALYFCASSTSVQGYGYTFGSGTRLTVV.

J is TRBJ2-3 and V is TRBV25-1; D not resolved. The length of the CDR3 is 11 residues. Trimming took off 6 bases at V and 2 bases at J, with 3 bases between the two ends. Germline assignment: CDR1 MGHDK and CDR2 SYGVNS. The CDR3, as DNA: TGTGCCAGCAGCCTCACAGATACGCAGTATTTT. Protein product: CASSLTDTQYF.

The chain recombines TRBV11-3 with TRBJ2-2; TRBD2 aligns across 8 bases. The CDR3 runs 13 residues. The ends lost 7 bases at V and 4 bases at J; junction bases unmatched: 2. Germline values: CDR1 SGHNT, CDR2 YENEEA. Written as DNA, the CDR3 is TGTGCCAGCAACGCGGGGGGCACCGGGGAGCTGTTTTTT. Translated: CASNAGGTGELFF.